Following are 21 T cell receptor beta chains from one sample sequenced in a study of blood T cell repertoires in COVID-19 (dated by TCRdb to about 2020). The library was built by means of the immunoSEQ multiplex PCR assay. The table comes from immuneACCESS by way of TCRdb, which keeps in-frame sequences with V and J called. Part of the clones is missing from these tables; in studies checked, under half for an unresolved V gene and the rest for unknown reasons. For this sample there are 150,000 to 170,000 clones; around 83% appear just once. The ten largest clones take up 29% of the sample. Input material: peripheral blood. The origin of the receptors is an older woman with acute or convalescent COVID-19.

Comment on this clone: This same CDR3 is encoded by further DNA sequences in the sample. This chain links TRBV18 with TRBJ1-5; TRBD1 might be the D (5 bases). The germline V gene encodes CDR1 KGHSH and CDR2 LQKENI. This CDR3 region has 13 residues. Trimming took 3 bases from V and 5 from J, leaving 8 bases between them. In nucleotides, the CDR3 is TGTGCCAGCTCACCTCTCAGGGATCAGCCCCAGCATTTT. Amino acids: CASSPLRDQPQHF.

V gene TRBV9 combines with J gene TRBJ1-1, with no clear D. The length of the CDR3 is 14 residues. CDR1 SGDLS and CDR2 YYNGEE come from the germline V gene. Trimming pared 0 bases from V and 1 base from J, leaving 7 bases between. The CDR3 DNA sequence: TGTGCCAGCAGCGTAGAAGGAGGGAACACTGAAGCTTTCTTT. Protein sequence: CASSVEGGNTEAFF.

V is TRBV3-1 (or the pseudogene TRBV3-2) and J is TRBJ1-2; D call uncertain. V was cut by 0 bases and J by 7 bases, with 12 bases left in between. Germline-derived CDR1 and CDR2 are LGHDT and YNNKEL (reference sequence). This CDR3 region has 14 residues. This CDR3 is CASSQDAGSGGYTF. In nucleotides, the CDR3 is TGTGCCAGCAGCCAAGATGCGGGGAGTGGTGGCTACACCTTC.

In its sample, this clone was seen once. The chain is built from TRBV5-4 and TRBJ2-2; tentatively, D is TRBD1 (5 bases). CDR3 length equals 14 residues. CDR1 SGHNT and CDR2 YYREEE come from the germline V gene (reference sequence). V was clipped by 3 bases and J by 2 bases, with 8 bases between them. Written as DNA, the CDR3 is TGTGCCAGCAGCTCGCAGGGTAACACCGGGGAGCTGTTTTTT. Protein product: CASSSQGNTGELFF.

This clone was seen a few times. A clone one base away is much larger, so this may be a read error. The chain joins TRBV3-1 (or the pseudogene TRBV3-2) to TRBJ2-2; 8 nucleotides line up with TRBD2. Germline V lookup: CDR1 LGHDT, CDR2 YNNKEL (reference sequence). With V trimmed by 5 bases and J by 3 bases, 8 bases remained unmatched. This CDR3 has 16 amino acids. CDR3: CASSKPGGVYTGELFF. CDR3 bases: TGTGCCAGCAGCAAACCGGGGGGGGTATACACCGGGGAGCTGTTTTTT.

In regard to this clone: Other DNA sequences in the sample encode the same CDR3. The CDR3 sequence is CSARSGYEQYV. CDR3 in DNA: TGCAGTGCTAGATCGGGGTACGAGCAGTACGTC. The rearrangement links TRBV20-1 to TRBJ2-7, with D possibly TRBD2 on 5 matching bases. Trimming removed 2 bases at V and 4 bases at J, with 6 bases between. Germline V lookup: CDR1 DFQATT, CDR2 SNEGSKA (reference sequence). CDR3 length: 11 amino acids.

The chain employs TRBV4-2 and TRBJ1-1, with 7 bases that match TRBD1. V gave up 3 bases and J gave up 1 base; unmatched junction bases: 8. The CDR3 covers 16 residues. Per the germline V gene, CDR1 is LGHNA and CDR2 is YNFKEQ. The chain's CDR3 is CASSQEPGQWNTEAFF. CDR3 coding DNA: TGTGCCAGCAGCCAGGAACCGGGACAGTGGAACACTGAAGCTTTCTTT.

In this sample, this clone turned up a few times. This chain joins TRBV2 and TRBJ1-2; a possible D gene is TRBD1 (5 bases). The ends were cut back, 4 bases at V and 0 bases at J, with 12 bases in the middle. CDR3 length equals 15 residues. Germline V CDR1 and CDR2: SNHLY, FYNNEI. As DNA, the CDR3 is TGTGCCAGCAGTGCTCAGGGTTCGGCTAACTATGGCTACACCTTC. Encoded protein: CASSAQGSANYGYTF.

The chain recombines TRBV5-4 with TRBJ1-4; D is undetermined. The CDR3 totals 14 residues. Trimming removed 4 bases at V and 2 bases at J, with 9 bases between. CDR1 and CDR2 from the germline V gene are SGHNT and YYREEE (reference sequence). This CDR3 reads CASSPWQTNEKLFF. DNA for the CDR3: TGTGCCAGCAGCCCCTGGCAGACTAATGAAAAACTGTTTTTT.

The rearrangement uses TRBV12-3 or TRBV12-4 and TRBJ1-5, with 7 bases matching TRBD1. J lost 4 bases, V lost 6 bases, and 3 bases had no gene match. This CDR3 spans 13 amino acids. The CDR3 DNA is TGTGCCAGCAGAACACAGGGGAATCAGCCCCAGCATTTT. It translates to CASRTQGNQPQHF.

CDR3 region: CASSDRVKAFF. CDR3 coding DNA: TGTGCCAGCAGTGACAGGGTAAAAGCTTTCTTT. V and J are TRBV6-1 and TRBJ1-1; a weak D match, TRBD1 (5 bases). This CDR3 has 11 amino acids. The ends were cut back, 3 bases at V and 9 bases at J, with 8 bases in the middle. The germline CDR1 and CDR2 sequences are MNHNS and SASEGT.

The chain joins TRBV6-5 to TRBJ1-4; TRBD1 agrees at 9 bases. With 4 bases clipped from V and 7 bases from J, the junction kept 10 bases outside the gene matches. The CDR3 sequence is 16 residues long. The V gene's germline CDR1 is MNHEY and CDR2 SVGAGI. Written as DNA, the CDR3 is TGTGCCAGCAGTTTTCCTCTTACAGGGGGCGTTGAAAAACTGTTTTTT. It encodes CASSFPLTGGVEKLFF.

Here the CDR3 DNA reads TGTGCCAGCAGCGGAGCGGGGGGGCGTAAGGAGACCCAGTACTTC. Protein sequence: CASSGAGGRKETQYF. V gene TRBV11-2 combines with J gene TRBJ2-5; TRBD2 aligns across 10 bases. This CDR3 has 15 amino acids. Germline CDR1 is SGHAT and CDR2 is FQNNGV. The junction had 8 bases not matched to a gene; V was cut back by 5 bases and J by 5 bases.

This clone appeared once. The chain has TRBV7-6 and TRBJ1-2; 8 nucleotides align to TRBD1. CDR1 and CDR2 from the germline V gene are SGHVS and FNYEAQ. The CDR3 is 16 amino acids. V was clipped by 2 bases and J by 8 bases; unmatched bases: 13. DNA of the CDR3: TGTGCCAGCAGCTTAACCCCCACCGGACAGGGTAGGGGCTACACCTTC. Protein: CASSLTPTGQGRGYTF.

This rearrangement joins TRBV2 to TRBJ1-1; D uncertain. Germline lookup yields CDR1 SNHLY and CDR2 FYNNEI. The CDR3 runs to 16 residues. Trimming removed 7 bases from V and 4 bases from J, with 22 bases in between. CDR3 coding DNA: TGTGCCAGCATAAGGACCGACGGGAAGTTCGGCACTGAAGCTTTCTTT. Translation gives CASIRTDGKFGTEAFF.

V gene TRBV15 combines with J gene TRBJ1-5; 11 bases are a match to TRBD1. V gave up 1 base and J gave up 2 bases; unmatched junction bases: 4. The CDR3 sequence is 17 residues long. CDR1 LNHNV and CDR2 YYDKDF come from the germline V gene (reference sequence). CDR3 residues: CATSRAGTGGGNQPQHF. The DNA for the CDR3 is TGTGCCACCAGCAGAGCCGGGACAGGGGGAGGCAATCAGCCCCAGCATTTT.

This clone was counted between two and nine times. This chain connects TRBV24-1 to TRBJ2-1; D possibly corresponds to TRBD2 (7 bases). Germline V gene sequence: CDR1 KGHDR, CDR2 SFDVKD. The CDR3 consists of 15 residues. V dropped 4 bases and J dropped 7 bases, with 16 bases sitting between them. CDR3 sequence (DNA): TGTGCCACCAGTGACCCCGCACAGGGAGGGAATGAGCAGTTCTTC. Protein sequence: CATSDPAQGGNEQFF.

V usage is TRBV18 and J usage is TRBJ1-5; TRBD1 might be the D (5 bases). This CDR3 region has 14 residues. Germline CDR1 and CDR2: KGHSH and LQKENI. The V gene lost 2 bases and the J gene lost 7 bases, with 12 bases spanning the gap. The CDR3 DNA reads as TGTGCCAGCTCACCAGGGGCTCAGGGACAGCCCCAGCATTTT. This encodes CASSPGAQGQPQHF. The full variable domain, with the rest looked up from reference TRBV18 and TRBJ1-5, is NAGVMQNPRHLVRRRGQEARLRCSPMKGHSHVYWYRQLPEEGLKFMVYLQKENIIDESGMPKERFSAEFPKEGPSILRIQQVVRGDSAAYFCASSPGAQGQPQHFGDGTRLSIL.

The chain couples TRBV5-1 to TRBJ2-5; D might be TRBD2 (6 bases). Trimming shortened V by 4 bases and J by 5 bases, and 18 bases separated the two germline ends. Germline V gene sequence: CDR1 SGHRS, CDR2 YFSETQ. The CDR3 has 15 residues. CDR3 loop: CASSLLGTRGETQYF. DNA for the CDR3: TGCGCCAGCAGCCTGCTCGGGACTCGCGGGGAGACCCAGTACTTC. Complete variable domain (other parts from reference TRBV5-1 and TRBJ2-5): KAGVTQTPRYLIKTRGQQVTLSCSPISGHRSVSWYQQTPGQGLQFLFEYFSETQRNKGNFPGRFSGRQFSNSRSEMNVSTLELGDSALYLCASSLLGTRGETQYFGPGTRLLVL.

As DNA, the CDR3 is TGTGCCAGCAGCAGACAGAATGGCTACACCTTC. Translated, it gives CASSRQNGYTF. The chain has TRBV6-5 and TRBJ1-2; a possible D gene is TRBD1 (5 bases). This CDR3 region has 11 residues. Germline V gene lookup returns CDR1 MNHEY and CDR2 SVGAGI. Trimming cost V 6 bases and J 6 bases, with 8 bases left between them.

The chain is built from TRBV7-9 and TRBJ1-5, with D unclear. V was shortened by 1 base and J by 5 bases, with 6 bases between the two germline ends. The CDR3 consists of 13 residues. The germline V gene encodes CDR1 SEHNR and CDR2 FQNEAQ (reference sequence). In DNA form, the CDR3 reads TGTGCCAGCAGCTTAGGTGGAGATCAGCCCCAGCATTTT. Translating gives CASSLGGDQPQHF.